This entry features one T cell receptor beta chain sequence. Its antigen is currently unknown. This entry is derived from a study of cytomegalovirus exposure and HLA in healthy donors. The study, taken as a whole, reports: Across HLA loci, a later analysis found differing TCR association rates, with DRB1 most and HLA-C fewest. A later analysis appeared to link common viral pathogens to several of the most significant clusters.

The germline V gene has CDR1 SEHNR and CDR2 FQNEAQ (reference sequence). The CDR3 loop spans 12 amino acids. Deletions cut 4 bases from V and 6 bases from J, with 8 bases between. In the PCR, 60 Vbeta and 13 Jbeta primers were used. Repertoires were generated with immunoSEQ multiplex PCR, while TCRdb's copy carries only in-frame clones and drops some. The sample includes roughly 84,000 clones, around 80% of them seen just once. The chain carries TRBV7-9 and TRBJ2-3, with D uncertain. The sequence was collected from a human donor in good health. The sequencing sample was made of PBMCs. The CDR3 here is CASSSKEDTQYF. The CDR3 DNA follows: TGTGCCAGCAGCTCCAAAGAGGATACGCAGTATTTT.